The T cell receptor beta chain under discussion was sequenced for a study of blood T cells in healthy people across ages. Findings of the study overall: Naive T cell percentage showed a strong correlation with TCR beta diversity. Per million T cells, the diversity of TCR beta decreased roughly linearly as age advanced.

CDR3 length: 17 amino acids. V was clipped by 2 bases and J by 10 bases; unmatched bases: 14. Looked up from germline, CDR1 is MGHRA and CDR2 is YSYEKL. The extraction recovered at least 6 micrograms of total RNA per sample. Ten or more counts support this clonotype. Antigen unknown. A second roughly 6 to 11 cycle PCR used barcoded and J-beta primers. MiXCR was run by TCRdb on the 5' RACE reads, yielding one entry per CDR3 protein. The profile covers about 640,000 distinct CDR3 sequences, with 58% appearing a single time and roughly 34% taken by the ten largest. Sample: blood. This sequence joins TRBV4-1 and TRBJ2-2, with 9 positions matching TRBD1. This clonotype was sampled from a man aged 55 to 70 in good health. CDR3 nucleotide sequence: TGCGCCAGCAGCCAACGGAGCGCCGGGACAGGGATTGCGGAGCTGTTTTTT. Translating gives CASSQRSAGTGIAELFF.